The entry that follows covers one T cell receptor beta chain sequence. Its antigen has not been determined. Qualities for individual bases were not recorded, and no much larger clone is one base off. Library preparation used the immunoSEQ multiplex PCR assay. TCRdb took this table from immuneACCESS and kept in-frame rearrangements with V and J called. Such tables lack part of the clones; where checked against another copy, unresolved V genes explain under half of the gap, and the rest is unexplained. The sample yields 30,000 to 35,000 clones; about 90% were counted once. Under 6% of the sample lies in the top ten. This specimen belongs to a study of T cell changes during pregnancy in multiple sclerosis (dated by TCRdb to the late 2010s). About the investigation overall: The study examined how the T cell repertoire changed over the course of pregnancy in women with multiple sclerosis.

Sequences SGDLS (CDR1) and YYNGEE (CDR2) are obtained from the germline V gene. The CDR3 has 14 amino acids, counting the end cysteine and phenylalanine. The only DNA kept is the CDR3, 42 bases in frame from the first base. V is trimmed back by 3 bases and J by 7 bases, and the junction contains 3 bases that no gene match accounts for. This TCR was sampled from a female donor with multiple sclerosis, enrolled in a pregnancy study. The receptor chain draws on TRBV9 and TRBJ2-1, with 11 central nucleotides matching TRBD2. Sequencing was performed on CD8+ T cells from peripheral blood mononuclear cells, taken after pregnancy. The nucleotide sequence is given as TGTGCCAGCAGCGGACTAGCGGGGAGGAATGAGCAGTTCTTC. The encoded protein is CASSGLAGRNEQFF.